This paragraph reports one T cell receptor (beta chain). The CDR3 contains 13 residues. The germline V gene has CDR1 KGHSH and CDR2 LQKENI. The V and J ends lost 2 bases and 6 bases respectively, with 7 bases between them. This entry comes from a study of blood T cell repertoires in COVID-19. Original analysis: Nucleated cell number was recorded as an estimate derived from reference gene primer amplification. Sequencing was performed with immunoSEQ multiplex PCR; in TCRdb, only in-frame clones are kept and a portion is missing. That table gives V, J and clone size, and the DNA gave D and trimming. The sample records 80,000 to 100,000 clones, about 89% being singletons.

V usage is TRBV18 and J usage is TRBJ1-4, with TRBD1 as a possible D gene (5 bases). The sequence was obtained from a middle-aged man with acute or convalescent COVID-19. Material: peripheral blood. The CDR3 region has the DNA TGTGCCAGCTCACCAGGGGCGGATGAAAAACTGTTTTTT. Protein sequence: CASSPGADEKLFF.